This T cell receptor (beta chain) was recorded in a study of CXCR3-negative and CXCR3-positive naive CD8 T cells. Looking at the study overall: Across all libraries, TRB reads numbered some 140 million, with about 1.5 +/- 0.3 million in each library. Study-level points and caveats: In naive cells, CXCR3-negative and CXCR3-positive subsets had similar TRBV-TRBJ usage; memory cells differed.

The CDR3 consists of 13 residues. Germline loops: CDR1 MDHEN, CDR2 SYDVKM. In regard to this clonotype: Its antigen is currently unknown.

UMI-labeled TRB cDNA libraries were prepared by 5' RACE. TCRdb re-analyzed the 5' RACE reads; it lists each CDR3 protein once, without DNA. This sample's table reports over 100,000 distinct CDR3 sequences. The sample taken for sequencing was naive CXCR3- CD8+ T cells from blood. Subset meaning: CD45RO-CCR7+CD27+CD95- naive CD8+ T cells lacking CXCR3 (TNR3-). The sequence came from a human donor in good health. Some clones in this sample may be carry-over from other donors' samples. This chain connects TRBV28 to TRBJ1-2; checking the TCRdb D call of TRBD1 is not possible without DNA. The CDR3 protein is CASRGRGGYGYTF.